This T cell receptor beta chain was found in a study of blood T cell repertoires in COVID-19. Overall study: Samples came from the United States, Italy and Spain, spanning acute and convalescent COVID-19. From T cells, B-cell-depleted T cells, or PBMCs came the material, which was cDNA or gDNA.

This clone was detected only once. V was clipped by 4 bases and J by 9 bases, with 13 bases between them. This CDR3 has 14 amino acids. Germline V gives CDR1 LGHDT, CDR2 YNNKEL (reference sequence). While infection was still active, Seattle patients were enrolled and then followed longitudinally. Per the original data handling: It was from reference gene primer amplification that nucleated cell counts were estimated. The data were produced by immunoSEQ multiplex PCR, yet TCRdb's version contains in-frame clones alone and is incomplete. Clone size and the V and J calls come from that table; the DNA yielded D and trimming. The sample yields 130,000 or so clones, about 89% seen once.

The genes are TRBV3-1 (or the pseudogene TRBV3-2) and TRBJ1-6; no firm D call. This TCR came from a man aged 55 to 69 with COVID-19, enrolled during active disease. Specimen: peripheral blood. The CDR3 nucleotides are TGTGCCAGCAGCCCCCTAATGGAGGGTTCACCCCTCCACTTT. Its protein is CASSPLMEGSPLHF.